This T cell receptor beta chain was recorded in a study of blood T cell repertoires in COVID-19. About the study: The analysed material was cDNA or gDNA that came from T cells, B-cell-depleted T cells, or PBMCs.

Assay: immunoSEQ multiplex PCR; the TCRdb copy retains only in-frame clones and omits some. The top ten hold about 5% of the sample, which has approximately 210,000 clones, about 89% seen once. The germline CDR1 and CDR2 sequences are SGHRS and YFSETQ. The V end was cut by 5 bases, the J end by 2 bases, with 16 bases between. This CDR3 is built from 15 residues. The V call is TRBV5-1, the J call TRBJ2-5; D is possibly TRBD1 (6 bases). The sample comprised peripheral blood. The sequence derives from a woman aged 40 to 50 with acute or convalescent COVID-19. The CDR3 reads CASSLGGGGQETQYF. The CDR3 DNA sequence: TGCGCCAGCAGTCTAGGGGGTGGCGGGCAAGAGACCCAGTACTTC.